This TCR beta chain was captured by sequencing in a study of beta chain features in type 1 diabetes. As concerns this clone: What it binds is not known.

Broader study findings: Patients' naive, central memory and Treg TCRB repertoires seemed closer to one another than those of healthy donors. Among type 1 diabetes patients, VDJ junctions had fewer insertions and more deletions.

Expressed TCRB transcripts were sequenced because the isolated RNA had all been reverse transcribed beforehand. Only in-frame clones appear in the TCRdb table, and some are missing; sequencing was by immunoSEQ multiplex PCR. The table lists about 140,000 clones, less than 10% of them singletons. Per the germline V gene, CDR1 is SNHLY and CDR2 is FYNNEI. This CDR3 has 13 residues. Trimming cost V 7 bases and J 2 bases, with 11 bases left between them. This TCR came from a woman aged 40 to 50 in good health. The specimen was central memory CD4+ T cells from blood. This chain connects TRBV2 to TRBJ2-5; unclear D gene. CDR3 nucleotides: TGTGCCAGCAAACGCGACACACAAGAGACCCAGTACTTC. Translating gives CASKRDTQETQYF.